Included here is one TCR beta chain sequence, with context. These data are taken from a study of blood T cell repertoires in COVID-19. Study summary: Collection of acute and convalescent COVID-19 samples took place in the United States, Italy and Spain. T cells, B-cell-depleted T cells, or PBMCs supplied cDNA or gDNA.

The CDR3 covers 11 residues. The germline CDR1 and CDR2 sequences are GTSNPN and SVGIG (reference sequence). V shed 3 bases and J shed 3 bases, with 6 bases lying between them. Per the authors' pipeline: Researchers report that nucleated cell counts were estimated from reference gene primer amplification. Generated by immunoSEQ multiplex PCR, the TCRdb table keeps only in-frame clones and is missing some. V and J calls and clone size follow that table, whereas D and trimming were derived from the DNA. The repertoire holds 84,000 or so clones, about three quarters seen once, with over 40% in the top ten.

Sequencing was performed on peripheral blood. The sequence came from a human donor in a cohort sampled during active COVID-19. J is TRBJ2-7 and V is TRBV30; no clear D gene. The CDR3 loop reads CAWRENYEQYF. The CDR3 nucleotides are TGTGCCTGGAGGGAGAACTACGAGCAGTACTTC.